One sample yielded the 20 T cell receptor beta chains listed below, sequenced in a study of T cell responses to AZD1222 COVID-19 vaccine. Generated by immunoSEQ multiplex PCR, the TCRdb table keeps only in-frame clones and is missing some. The repertoire holds 150,000 or so clones, about 92% seen once, with approximately 6.3% in the top ten. Material: peripheral blood, obtained 28 days after the second AZD1222 dose. The receptors derive from an adult who received the AZD1222 COVID-19 vaccine.

J is TRBJ2-3 and V is TRBV5-1; 9 nucleotides agree with TRBD2. After removal of 4 bases from V and 0 bases from J, the junction contained 3 bases not matched to a gene. The CDR3 has 15 amino acids. Germline V gene lookup returns CDR1 SGHRS and CDR2 YFSETQ. CDR3 nucleotides: TGCGCCAGCAGCCGTAGCGGGAGCAGCACAGATACGCAGTATTTT. This translates into CASSRSGSSTDTQYF.

V and J are TRBV3-1 (or the pseudogene TRBV3-2) and TRBJ1-5; 11 bases align to TRBD1. The CDR3 sequence is 15 residues long. Trimming at V came to 5 bases and at J to 6 bases, leaving 6 bases not matched to a gene. Germline loops: CDR1 LGHDT, CDR2 YNNKEL (reference sequence). CDR3: CASSYGTGGGQPQHF. The CDR3 nucleotides read TGTGCCAGCAGCTACGGGACAGGGGGAGGTCAGCCCCAGCATTTT.

The chain combines TRBV7-3 with TRBJ2-3; 13 bases agree with TRBD2. Trimming cost V 5 bases and J 6 bases; bases outside gene matches: 14. This CDR3 has 18 amino acids. Germline V CDR1 and CDR2: SGHTA, FQGTGA. As DNA, the CDR3 is TGTGCCAGCAGCCTACCCGGAGGACTAGCGGGAGTCCAGGATACGCAGTATTTT. Its translation is CASSLPGGLAGVQDTQYF.

The J gene is TRBJ2-1, the V gene TRBV19; no clear D gene. V was clipped by 2 bases and J by 9 bases, with 17 bases between them. Per the germline V gene, CDR1 is LNHDA and CDR2 is SQIVND (reference sequence). The CDR3 is 15 residues long. The CDR3 DNA follows: TGTGCCAGTAGTATAACGCGCCTTTCAACCTCTGAGCAGTTCTTC. This sequence encodes CASSITRLSTSEQFF.

J is TRBJ1-2 and V is TRBV10-3; TRBD1 matches 7 bases. V was clipped by 10 bases and J by 6 bases; unmatched bases: 8. The CDR3 runs 12 residues. In germline, CDR1 is ENHRY, CDR2 SYGVKD. The CDR3 loop reads CATCDRVDGYTF. CDR3 nucleotide sequence: TGTGCCACCTGCGACAGGGTGGATGGCTACACCTTC.

The rearrangement uses TRBV28 and TRBJ2-7; D might be TRBD1 (6 bases). The CDR3 consists of 15 residues. CDR1 is MDHEN and CDR2 is SYDVKM in the germline V gene. Deletions cut 6 bases from V and 2 bases from J, with 17 bases between. The CDR3: CASSQTNRETYEQYF. In nucleotides, the CDR3 is TGTGCCAGCAGCCAAACCAACAGGGAAACCTACGAGCAGTACTTC.

The V call is TRBV5-4, the J call TRBJ2-5; D might be TRBD2 (5 bases). Between the trimmed V and J ends, which lost 0 bases and 4 bases, there was a span of 7 bases. This CDR3 is 13 amino acids long. The germline V gene has CDR1 SGHNT and CDR2 YYREEE (reference sequence). The CDR3 reads CASSLGTGETQYF. The CDR3 DNA reads TGTGCCAGCAGCTTGGGGACTGGAGAGACCCAGTACTTC.

This clone was recorded once. The V gene is TRBV10-1, the J gene TRBJ2-7; 10 positions agree with TRBD1. After removal of 0 bases from V and 4 bases from J, the junction contained 6 bases not matched to a gene. CDR1 is WNHNN, CDR2 SYGVQD, per germline (reference sequence). This CDR3 spans 16 amino acids. The CDR3 region has the DNA TGCGCCAGCAGTGAGTCAGCCGGGACAGGGGTATACGAGCAGTACTTC. It translates to CASSESAGTGVYEQYF.

A few counts support this clone. The same CDR3 is also encoded by other DNA sequences in this sample. The chain joins TRBV28 to TRBJ2-7, with TRBD1 matching 11 bases. The V segment lost 5 bases and the J segment 4 bases; nucleotides outside the gene matches: 10. The germline gives CDR1 MDHEN, CDR2 SYDVKM. This CDR3 is built from 16 residues. As DNA, the CDR3 is TGTGCCAGCAGTCCCGCCGGGACAGGGGGGAGTTACGAGCAGTACTTC. This codes for CASSPAGTGGSYEQYF.

The V and J genes are TRBV10-3 and TRBJ2-2; D unclear. V was shortened by 7 bases and J by 3 bases, with 3 bases between the two germline ends. From germline, CDR1 is ENHRY and CDR2 SYGVKD. This CDR3 is 11 amino acids long. The CDR3 sequence is CAITHTGELFF. The CDR3, as DNA: TGTGCCATCACCCACACCGGGGAGCTGTTTTTT.

V gene TRBV4-2 combines with J gene TRBJ1-2; D unclear. V lost 0 bases and J lost 4, with 6 bases in between. Per germline, CDR1 LGHNA and CDR2 YNFKEQ. This CDR3 has 13 amino acids. CDR3 coding DNA: TGTGCCAGCAGCCAAGAAGTGTCCTATGGCTACACCTTC. This encodes CASSQEVSYGYTF.

The chain recombines TRBV30 with TRBJ1-5; TRBD1 is a possible D gene (5 bases). The V gene's germline CDR1 is GTSNPN and CDR2 SVGIG (reference sequence). There are 13 residues in the CDR3. V was pared by 3 bases and J by 7 bases, with 13 bases between. The CDR3 bases are TGTGCCTGGAGCGGGGGTGTAGGGCAGCCCCAGCATTTT. This sequence encodes CAWSGGVGQPQHF.

The chain links TRBV14 to TRBJ2-7; D remains ambiguous. The germline V gene encodes CDR1 SGHDN and CDR2 FVKESK. The CDR3 is 11 residues long. V was shortened by 2 bases and J by 6 bases, with 5 bases between the two germline ends. The DNA of the CDR3 is TGTGCCAGCAGCCAAATGGGCGAGCAGTACTTC. Its translation: CASSQMGEQYF. Combining the CDR3 with reference TRBV14 and TRBJ2-7 gives the whole variable domain EAGVTQFPSHSVIEKGQTVTLRCDPISGHDNLYWYRRVMGKEIKFLLHFVKESKQDESGMPNNRFLAERTGGTYSTLKVQPAELEDSGVYFCASSQMGEQYFGPGTRLTVT.

The V call is TRBV20-1, the J call TRBJ2-5, with D perhaps matching TRBD2 (5 bases). CDR3 length: 13 residues. The germline V gene has CDR1 DFQATT and CDR2 SNEGSKA (reference sequence). V was trimmed by 3 bases and J by 5 bases, leaving 13 bases between them. For the CDR3, the DNA is TGCAGTGCTAGTGGGTCTAGGAGGGAGACCCAGTACTTC. Protein: CSASGSRRETQYF.

V and J are TRBV27 and TRBJ2-1; 9 nucleotides match TRBD2. With V trimmed by 2 bases and J by 3 bases, 2 bases remained unmatched. The CDR3 is made up of 15 amino acids. CDR1 and CDR2 from the germline V gene are MNHEY and SMNVEV (reference sequence). Written as DNA, the CDR3 is TGTGCCAGCAGTTTAAGACTAGCGGACTACAATGAGCAGTTCTTC. Residues: CASSLRLADYNEQFF.

CDR3 protein: CASSAEPGYQPQHF. The DNA for the CDR3 is TGCGCCAGCAGCGCCGAGCCAGGGTATCAGCCCCAGCATTTT. The genes are TRBV5-1 and TRBJ1-5, with TRBD1 as a possible D gene (5 bases). With 4 bases removed from V and 5 bases from J, the gap between germline ends came to 13 bases. The CDR3 covers 14 residues. The germline CDR1 and CDR2 sequences are SGHRS and YFSETQ.

This clone was seen just once. J is TRBJ1-4 and V is TRBV28, with 7 nucleotides matching TRBD1. J gave up 6 bases and V 2 bases, and 6 bases lay outside the gene matches. The CDR3 consists of 15 residues. Germline V gives CDR1 MDHEN, CDR2 SYDVKM. CDR3 DNA: TGTGCCAGCAGTTTAAAATCAGGGGGTCATGAAAAACTGTTTTTT. Translated: CASSLKSGGHEKLFF.

The V and J genes are TRBV3-1 (or the pseudogene TRBV3-2) and TRBJ1-3; D unclear. The V and J ends lost 2 bases and 0 bases respectively, with 5 bases between them. This CDR3 has 14 residues. CDR1 LGHDT and CDR2 YNNKEL come from the germline V gene (reference sequence). This CDR3 is CASSQRSSGNTIYF. DNA for the CDR3: TGTGCCAGCAGCCAACGGAGCTCTGGAAACACCATATATTTT.

The V and J genes are TRBV27 and TRBJ1-4; D is possibly TRBD1 (5 bases). Germline V CDR1 and CDR2: MNHEY, SMNVEV (reference sequence). V lost 1 base to trimming and J lost 5 bases, with 11 bases between them. This CDR3 spans 15 amino acids. The CDR3, as DNA: TGTGCCAGCAGTTTATATTCGGGGCTCAATGAAAAACTGTTTTTT. It specifies CASSLYSGLNEKLFF.

The chain recombines TRBV18 with TRBJ2-7; 11 bases align to TRBD1. Trimming removed 3 bases from V and 5 bases from J; junction bases left unmatched: 3. The germline V gene has CDR1 KGHSH and CDR2 LQKENI. The CDR3 totals 14 residues. CDR3 nucleotide sequence: TGTGCCAGCTCACCCCGGACAGGGGGCGACGAGCAGTACTTC. It codes for CASSPRTGGDEQYF. Full variable domain (remainder filled in from reference TRBV18 and TRBJ2-7): NAGVMQNPRHLVRRRGQEARLRCSPMKGHSHVYWYRQLPEEGLKFMVYLQKENIIDESGMPKERFSAEFPKEGPSILRIQQVVRGDSAAYFCASSPRTGGDEQYFGPGTRLTVT.